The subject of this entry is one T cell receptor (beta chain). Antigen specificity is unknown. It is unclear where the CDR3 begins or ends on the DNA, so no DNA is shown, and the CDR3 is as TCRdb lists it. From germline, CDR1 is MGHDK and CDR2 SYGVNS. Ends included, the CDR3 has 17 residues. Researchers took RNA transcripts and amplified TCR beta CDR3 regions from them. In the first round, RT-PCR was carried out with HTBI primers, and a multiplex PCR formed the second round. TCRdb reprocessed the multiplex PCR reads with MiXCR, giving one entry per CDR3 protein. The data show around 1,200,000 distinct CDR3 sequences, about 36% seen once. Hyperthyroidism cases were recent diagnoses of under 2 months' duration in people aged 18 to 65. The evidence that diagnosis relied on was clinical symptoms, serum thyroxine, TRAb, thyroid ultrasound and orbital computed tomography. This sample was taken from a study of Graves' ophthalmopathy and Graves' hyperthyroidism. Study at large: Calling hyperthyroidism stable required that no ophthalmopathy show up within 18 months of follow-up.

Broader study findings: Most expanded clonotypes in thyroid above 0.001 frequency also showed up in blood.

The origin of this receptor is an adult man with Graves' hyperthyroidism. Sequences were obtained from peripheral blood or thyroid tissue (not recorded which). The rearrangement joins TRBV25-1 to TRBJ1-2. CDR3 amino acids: CASSIYLCSVVKEGYTF.